The 30 T cell receptor beta chains below were found in one sample sequenced in a study of tumor-infiltrating lymphocytes in localized non-small cell lung cancer. Assay used: immunoSEQ multiplex PCR; TCRdb lists only in-frame clones, some missing. The sample yields some 11,000 clones, about 76% seen once. Sequencing was done on a sample of uninvolved lung tissue not adjacent to the tumor. Receptors originate from a human donor with non-small cell lung cancer.

In the case of this clone: One base separates it from a far larger clone, so it is likely a read error. Other DNA sequences in this sample translate to the same CDR3. The chain couples TRBV5-1 to TRBJ1-2, with a tentative D call TRBD1 (6 bases). V lost 0 bases and J 6 bases, leaving 9 bases between the germline ends. CDR1 is SGHRS, CDR2 YFSETQ, per germline. The CDR3 sequence is 13 residues long. CDR3 sequence: CASSLVDSHGYTF. The CDR3 DNA sequence: TGCGCCAGCAGCTTGGTGGACAGCCATGGCTACACCTTC.

This chain connects TRBV4-1 to TRBJ1-6; 7 bases map to TRBD1. Germline CDR1 reads MGHRA; CDR2 reads YSYEKL. J lost 7 bases, V lost 4 bases, and 10 bases had no gene match. This CDR3 is built from 16 residues. DNA of the CDR3: TGCGCCAGCAGCCTAGTGTCTGGAGGGGGCAATTCACCCCTCCACTTT. This translates into CASSLVSGGGNSPLHF.

V usage is TRBV6-1 and J usage is TRBJ1-2; D not certain. The germline V and J ends were trimmed by 7 bases and 0 bases, with 9 bases remaining between them. Per germline, CDR1 MNHNS and CDR2 SASEGT. The CDR3 covers 13 residues. DNA for the CDR3: TGTGCCAGCATGGTAGGCTCTAACTATGGCTACACCTTC. It codes for CASMVGSNYGYTF.

This clone occurred a few times. This chain uses TRBV7-3 with TRBJ1-1, with D possibly matching TRBD1 (5 bases). Trimming shortened V by 5 bases and J by 3 bases, and 10 bases separated the two germline ends. Germline CDR1 SGHTA, CDR2 FQGTGA. This CDR3 is built from 13 residues. CDR3 amino acids: CASSTTGHTEAFF. CDR3 coding DNA: TGTGCCAGCAGCACAACAGGACACACTGAAGCTTTCTTT.

This chain joins TRBV28 and TRBJ1-5, with D unclear. Germline V gene sequence: CDR1 MDHEN, CDR2 SYDVKM. The V gene lost 5 bases and the J gene lost 4 bases, with 12 bases spanning the gap. The CDR3 consists of 14 residues. The chain's CDR3 is CASSPIQANQPQHF. The CDR3 DNA is TGTGCCAGCAGTCCTATTCAGGCTAATCAGCCCCAGCATTTT.

The genes are TRBV10-1 and TRBJ2-7; D is tentatively TRBD1 or TRBD2 (5 bases each). The germline V gene encodes CDR1 WNHNN and CDR2 SYGVQD (reference sequence). The V and J ends lost 2 bases and 10 bases respectively, with 12 bases between them. CDR3 length equals 12 residues. The CDR3 spells CASSEGTDRQYF. CDR3 in DNA: TGCGCCAGCAGTGAGGGGACGGACCGACAGTACTTC.

This clone has only one observation. V gene TRBV19 combines with J gene TRBJ1-2; D unresolved. This CDR3 spans 12 amino acids. V lost 8 bases, J lost 4 bases, and 11 bases lay in between. Looked up from germline, CDR1 is LNHDA and CDR2 is SQIVND (reference sequence). This CDR3 is CASSRRLYGYTF. The CDR3, as DNA: TGTGCCAGTTCGAGGCGGCTCTATGGCTACACCTTC.

The chain employs TRBV9 and TRBJ2-2; 8 positions agree with TRBD2. The CDR3 covers 17 residues. Germline trimming cut 0 bases from V and 2 bases from J; bases unmatched to any gene: 6. In germline, CDR1 is SGDLS, CDR2 YYNGEE. The CDR3 DNA reads TGTGCCAGCAGCGTAGTGACTAGCGCATTCAACACCGGGGAGCTGTTTTTT. This translates into CASSVVTSAFNTGELFF.

V usage is TRBV7-2 and J usage is TRBJ1-2; 7 bases match TRBD1. This CDR3 has 15 residues. Germline V gives CDR1 SGHTA, CDR2 FQGNSA. J was trimmed by 1 base and V by 1 base; bases with no gene match: 3. This CDR3 reads CASSLGQGDNYGYTF. DNA for the CDR3: TGTGCCAGCAGCTTAGGACAGGGCGATAACTATGGCTACACCTTC.

The rearrangement joins TRBV5-1 to TRBJ2-1; 9 nucleotides match TRBD2. CDR1 is SGHRS, CDR2 YFSETQ, per germline. This CDR3 is 16 amino acids long. V lost 4 bases to trimming and J lost 7 bases; unmatched junction nucleotides: 12. The CDR3 region is CASSGLLAGDLNEQFF. Here the CDR3 DNA reads TGCGCCAGCAGCGGATTATTAGCGGGAGATTTGAATGAGCAGTTCTTC.

The chain uses TRBV4-3 and TRBJ2-3, with TRBD2 matching 11 bases. This CDR3 region has 16 residues. In germline, CDR1 is LGHNA, CDR2 YSLEER. J was trimmed by 4 bases and V by 3 bases; bases with no gene match: 6. Here the CDR3 DNA reads TGCGCCAGCAGCCAGGATACTAGCGGGGGACCAGATACGCAGTATTTT. Its translation: CASSQDTSGGPDTQYF.

This clone was picked up one time. The chain employs TRBV5-1 and TRBJ1-6, with TRBD1 matching over 9 bases. J gave up 5 bases and V 4 bases, and 1 base lay outside the gene matches. The germline V gene encodes CDR1 SGHRS and CDR2 YFSETQ. The CDR3 loop spans 14 amino acids. The chain's CDR3 is CASSRTGDNSPLHF. Written as DNA, the CDR3 is TGCGCCAGCAGCCGGACAGGGGATAATTCACCCCTCCACTTT.

The V gene is TRBV2, the J gene TRBJ1-1, with 9 bases aligning to TRBD1. The V gene end was trimmed by 4 bases and the J gene end by 4 bases; junction bases not matched to a gene: 1. CDR3 length: 13 residues. CDR1 SNHLY and CDR2 FYNNEI come from the germline V gene. The CDR3, as DNA: TGTGCCAGCAGTGGACAGGGGGGCACTGAAGCTTTCTTT. Protein: CASSGQGGTEAFF. Based on the CDR3 plus reference TRBV2 and TRBJ1-1, the full variable domain is EPEVTQTPSHQVTQMGQEVILRCVPISNHLYFYWYRQILGQKVEFLVSFYNNEISEKSEIFDDQFSVERPDGSNFTLKIRSTKLEDSAMYFCASSGQGGTEAFFGQGTRLTVV.

The chain combines TRBV23-1 with TRBJ1-3; 7 bases line up with TRBD1. TRBV23-1 is recorded as an ORF, its role being uncertain. This CDR3 is 15 amino acids long. V was pared by 6 bases and J by 10 bases, with 15 bases of the junction left unmatched. Here the CDR3 DNA reads TGCGCCAGCAGCCCGACAGGGACAATCGTTCAGACCATATATTTT. It yields the protein CASSPTGTIVQTIYF.

The chain uses TRBV29-1 and TRBJ2-1, with 11 bases lining up with TRBD2. The V gene's germline CDR1 is SQVTM and CDR2 ANQGSEA. Germline trimming cut 4 bases from V and 10 bases from J; bases unmatched to any gene: 9. This CDR3 region has 14 residues. The CDR3, as DNA: TGCAGCGTTGCGGCTAGCGGGGGGCCTATGGAGCAGTTCTTC. Translated: CSVAASGGPMEQFF.

This clone was observed once. The gene calls are TRBV30 and TRBJ1-2, with a possible D match to TRBD1 (5 bases). The CDR3 covers 12 residues. Looked up from germline, CDR1 is GTSNPN and CDR2 is SVGIG (reference sequence). Trimming cost V 0 bases and J 7 bases, with 9 bases left between them. The CDR3 loop is CAWSVGAGGYTF. CDR3 sequence (DNA): TGTGCCTGGAGTGTAGGGGCTGGTGGCTACACCTTC.

The table lists this clone with a few counts. The chain employs TRBV6-1 and TRBJ2-6; no firm D call. The germline CDR1 and CDR2 sequences are MNHNS and SASEGT. The ends were cut back, 1 base at V and 0 bases at J, with 7 bases in the middle. The CDR3 loop spans 16 amino acids. In DNA, the CDR3 is TGTGCCAGCAGTGAAGAGTCCGGCTCTGGGGCCAACGTCCTGACTTTC. Its translation is CASSEESGSGANVLTF.

CDR3 residues: CASSLAGSEQFF. CDR3 in DNA: TGTGCCAGCAGCTTAGCGGGGAGCGAGCAGTTCTTC. This chain connects TRBV11-3 to TRBJ2-1; tentatively, D is TRBD2 (5 bases). The ends were cut back, 1 base at V and 10 bases at J, with 8 bases in the middle. Germline V lookup: CDR1 SGHNT, CDR2 YENEEA. CDR3 length: 12 amino acids.

The J gene is TRBJ2-7, the V gene TRBV28, with D possibly TRBD2 on 6 matching bases. Trimming cost V 4 bases and J 1 base, with 14 bases left between them. CDR3 size: 15 residues. Germline CDR1 and CDR2: MDHEN and SYDVKM. The DNA of the CDR3 is TGTGCCAGCAGTTCCTACTCGGCGGGATCCTACGAGCAGTACTTC. Protein: CASSSYSAGSYEQYF.

This clone was seen a few times. The rearrangement uses TRBV11-3 and TRBJ2-7; D call uncertain. The V end was cut by 0 bases, the J end by 0 bases, with 6 bases between. This CDR3 is 14 amino acids long. Germline loops: CDR1 SGHNT, CDR2 YENEEA. The CDR3: CASSLDPSSYEQYF. Here the CDR3 DNA reads TGTGCCAGCAGCTTAGACCCCAGCTCCTACGAGCAGTACTTC.

The rearrangement uses TRBV10-3 and TRBJ2-7, with TRBD1 identical over 9 bases. V shed 6 bases, J shed 5 bases, and the junction held 8 bases outside the gene matches. CDR3 length: 14 amino acids. The germline gives CDR1 ENHRY, CDR2 SYGVKD. CDR3 region: CAIRIQGARDEQYF. Written as DNA, the CDR3 is TGTGCCATCAGAATACAGGGGGCAAGAGACGAGCAGTACTTC.

This sequence joins TRBV19 and TRBJ2-1, with D perhaps matching TRBD2 (6 bases). V was cut by 6 bases and J by 2 bases, with 14 bases left in between. The CDR3 spans 15 residues. Germline-derived CDR1 and CDR2 are LNHDA and SQIVND (reference sequence). The DNA of the CDR3 is TGTGCCAGTAGGGGGGGAACGTACACCTACAATGAGCAGTTCTTC. Residues: CASRGGTYTYNEQFF.

The CDR3 protein is CASGPTGLGANVLTF. DNA of the CDR3: TGCGCCAGCGGGCCCACAGGGCTAGGGGCCAACGTCCTGACTTTC. V usage is TRBV5-1 and J usage is TRBJ2-6; TRBD1 is a possible D gene (6 bases). Germline V gives CDR1 SGHRS, CDR2 YFSETQ. The CDR3 totals 15 residues. V was cut by 7 bases and J by 4 bases, with 15 bases left in between.

V gene TRBV10-3 combines with J gene TRBJ2-7; TRBD2 matches 13 bases. CDR3 length: 20 amino acids. The V and J ends lost 4 bases and 5 bases, in that order; junction bases with no gene match: 20. CDR1 and CDR2 (germline): ENHRY, SYGVKD. The CDR3 loop reads CAISAGLGTSGAGRGHEQYF. The CDR3 DNA reads as TGTGCCATCAGTGCGGGCCTTGGGACTAGCGGGGCCGGGAGGGGGCACGAGCAGTACTTC.

CDR3 DNA: TGTGCCAGCAGCTTTATGGGCAGGGGGTCCACTGAAGCTTTCTTT. It translates to CASSFMGRGSTEAFF. The rearrangement uses TRBV7-6 and TRBJ1-1; TRBD1 aligns across 7 bases. Germline lookup yields CDR1 SGHVS and CDR2 FNYEAQ. The CDR3 has 15 amino acids. Trimming took 3 bases from V and 4 from J; bases not matched to a gene: 8.

As to this clone: In the same sample, other DNA sequences code for this CDR3. This sequence joins TRBV5-1 and TRBJ1-5; D unclear. Germline CDR1 is SGHRS and CDR2 is YFSETQ. The CDR3 length is 13 residues. Trimming removed 4 bases from V and 2 bases from J, with 7 bases in between. CDR3 loop: CASSNDGNQPQHF. The CDR3 nucleotides read TGCGCCAGCAGCAACGACGGCAATCAGCCCCAGCATTTT.

The chain is built from TRBV7-9 and TRBJ1-5; 9 bases are a match to TRBD1. V was clipped by 5 bases and J by 7 bases; unmatched bases: 9. Germline V gives CDR1 SEHNR, CDR2 FQNEAQ (reference sequence). There are 15 residues in the CDR3. The CDR3 DNA reads TGTGCCAGCAGCAACCAGGCGGACAGGGGCCAGCCCCAGCATTTT. It translates to CASSNQADRGQPQHF.

Judged by abundance, this clone is large. J is TRBJ2-1 and V is TRBV2; 12 nucleotides line up with TRBD2. Per germline, CDR1 SNHLY and CDR2 FYNNEI. J was trimmed by 7 bases and V by 7 bases; bases with no gene match: 8. The CDR3 is 15 amino acids. This chain's CDR3 is CASTRLAGEGNEQFF. The CDR3 nucleotides are TGTGCCAGCACCCGACTAGCGGGAGAGGGGAATGAGCAGTTCTTC. Filled out from reference TRBV2 and TRBJ2-1, the complete variable domain reads EPEVTQTPSHQVTQMGQEVILRCVPISNHLYFYWYRQILGQKVEFLVSFYNNEISEKSEIFDDQFSVERPDGSNFTLKIRSTKLEDSAMYFCASTRLAGEGNEQFFGPGTRLTVL.

V gene TRBV28 combines with J gene TRBJ2-7, with TRBD1 matching over 9 bases. CDR1 is MDHEN, CDR2 SYDVKM, per germline. Germline trimming cut 3 bases from V and 4 bases from J; bases unmatched to any gene: 1. The CDR3 is made up of 13 amino acids. The CDR3 DNA is TGTGCCAGCAGTTTCGGACAGGGGTACGAGCAGTACTTC. As protein: CASSFGQGYEQYF.

The V gene is TRBV6-5, the J gene TRBJ1-1, with no clear D. This CDR3 is built from 13 residues. V was pared by 6 bases and J by 4 bases, with 12 bases between. Per the germline V gene, CDR1 is MNHEY and CDR2 is SVGAGI. The CDR3 sequence is CASSYRRATEAFF. CDR3 coding DNA: TGTGCCAGCAGCTACCGGAGGGCCACTGAAGCTTTCTTT.